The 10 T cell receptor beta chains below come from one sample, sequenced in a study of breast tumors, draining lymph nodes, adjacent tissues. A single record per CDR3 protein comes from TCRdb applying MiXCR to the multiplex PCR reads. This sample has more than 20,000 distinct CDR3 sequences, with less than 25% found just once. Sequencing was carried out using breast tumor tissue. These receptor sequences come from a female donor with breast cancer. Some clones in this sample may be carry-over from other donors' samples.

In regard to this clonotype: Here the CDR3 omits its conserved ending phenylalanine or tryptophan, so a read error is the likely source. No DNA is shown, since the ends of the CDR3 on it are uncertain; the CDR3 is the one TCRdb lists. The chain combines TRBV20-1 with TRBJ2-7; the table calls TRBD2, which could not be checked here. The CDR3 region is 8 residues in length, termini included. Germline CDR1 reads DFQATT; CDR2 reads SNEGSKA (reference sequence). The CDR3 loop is CSANRLAG.

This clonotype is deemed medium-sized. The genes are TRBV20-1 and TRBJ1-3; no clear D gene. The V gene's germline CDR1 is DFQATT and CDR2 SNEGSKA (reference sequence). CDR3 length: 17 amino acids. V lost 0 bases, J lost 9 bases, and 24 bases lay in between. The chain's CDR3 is CSARDLPSPRISVTIYF. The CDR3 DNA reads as TGCAGTGCTAGAGATCTCCCCTCCCCCCGAATCTCGGTCACCATATATTTT.

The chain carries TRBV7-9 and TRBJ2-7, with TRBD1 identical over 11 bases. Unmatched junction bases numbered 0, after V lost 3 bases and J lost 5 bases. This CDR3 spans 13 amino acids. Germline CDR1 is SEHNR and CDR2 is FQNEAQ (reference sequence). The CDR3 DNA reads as TGTGCCAGCAGCTTGGGACAGGGGGACGAGCAGTACTTC. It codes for CASSLGQGDEQYF.

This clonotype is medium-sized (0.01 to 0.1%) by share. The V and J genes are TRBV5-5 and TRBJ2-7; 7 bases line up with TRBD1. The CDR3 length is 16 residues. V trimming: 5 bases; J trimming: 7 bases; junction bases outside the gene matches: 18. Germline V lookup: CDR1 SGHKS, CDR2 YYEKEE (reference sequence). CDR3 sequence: CASSPQGSPSLGEQYF. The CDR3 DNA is TGTGCCAGCAGTCCACAGGGGTCTCCCTCTCTGGGGGAGCAGTACTTC. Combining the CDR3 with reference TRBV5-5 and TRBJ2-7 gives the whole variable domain DAGVTQSPTHLIKTRGQQVTLRCSPISGHKSVSWYQQVLGQGPQFIFQYYEKEERGRGNFPDRFSARQFPNYSSELNVNALLLGDSALYLCASSPQGSPSLGEQYFGPGTRLTVT.

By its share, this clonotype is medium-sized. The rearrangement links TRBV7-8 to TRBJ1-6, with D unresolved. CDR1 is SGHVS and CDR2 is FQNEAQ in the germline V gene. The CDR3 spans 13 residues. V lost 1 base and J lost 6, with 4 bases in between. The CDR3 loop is CASSLGRNSPLHF. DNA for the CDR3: TGTGCCAGCAGCTTAGGCCGTAATTCACCCCTCCACTTT.

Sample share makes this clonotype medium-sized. For the CDR3, the DNA is TGTGCCAGCAGTCTAGACTCATATAGCGGGAGCACAGATACGCAGTATTTT. It specifies CASSLDSYSGSTDTQYF. J is TRBJ2-3 and V is TRBV6-5; 7 nucleotides agree with TRBD2. The germline CDR1 and CDR2 sequences are MNHEY and SVGAGI. The junction had 11 bases not matched to a gene; V was cut back by 5 bases and J by 0 bases. The CDR3 sequence is 17 residues long.

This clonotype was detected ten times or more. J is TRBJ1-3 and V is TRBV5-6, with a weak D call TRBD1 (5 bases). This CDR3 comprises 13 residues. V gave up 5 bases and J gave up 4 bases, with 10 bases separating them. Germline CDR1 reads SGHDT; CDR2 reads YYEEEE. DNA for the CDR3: TGTGCCAGCAGACCAGGGCACGGAAACACCATATATTTT. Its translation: CASRPGHGNTIYF.

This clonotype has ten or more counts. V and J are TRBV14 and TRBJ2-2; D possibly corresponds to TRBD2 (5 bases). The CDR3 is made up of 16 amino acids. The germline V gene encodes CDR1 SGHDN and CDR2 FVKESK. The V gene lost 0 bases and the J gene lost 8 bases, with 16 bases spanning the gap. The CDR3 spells CASSQDTLAAVGELFF. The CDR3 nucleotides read TGTGCCAGCAGCCAAGACACGTTAGCAGCGGTAGGGGAGCTGTTTTTT.

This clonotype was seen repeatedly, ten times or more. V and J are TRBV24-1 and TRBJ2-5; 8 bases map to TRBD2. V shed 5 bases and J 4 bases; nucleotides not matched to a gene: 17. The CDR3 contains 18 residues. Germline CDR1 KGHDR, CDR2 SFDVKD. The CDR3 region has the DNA TGTGCCACCAGTGCCCCTCCGGCGGGAGGCCTCGGGGGAGAGACCCAGTACTTC. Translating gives CATSAPPAGGLGGETQYF.

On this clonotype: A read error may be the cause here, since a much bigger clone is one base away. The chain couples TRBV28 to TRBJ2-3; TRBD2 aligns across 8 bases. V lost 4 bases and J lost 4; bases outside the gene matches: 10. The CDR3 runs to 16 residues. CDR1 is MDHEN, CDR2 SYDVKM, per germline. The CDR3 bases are TGTGCCAGCAGTTCCTGGACTAGCAGGGGTTCAGATACGCAGTATTTT. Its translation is CASSSWTSRGSDTQYF. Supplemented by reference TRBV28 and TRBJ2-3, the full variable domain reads DVKVTQSSRYLVKRTGEKVFLECVQDMDHENMFWYRQDPGLGLRLIYFSYDVKMKEKGDIPEGYSVSREKKERFSLILESASTNQTSMYLCASSSWTSRGSDTQYFGPGTRLTVL.